One sample yielded the 5 T cell receptor beta chains listed below, sequenced in a study of cytomegalovirus exposure and HLA in healthy donors. Use of 60 Vbeta and 13 Jbeta primers characterized the PCR. Assay: immunoSEQ multiplex PCR; the TCRdb copy retains only in-frame clones and omits some. The sample includes under 250,000 clones, less than 85% of them seen just once. The material sequenced was PBMCs. Source of these receptors: a young man in good health and CMV-seronegative.

The chain employs TRBV6-1 and TRBJ2-7, with TRBD2 as a possible D gene (6 bases). Germline V gives CDR1 MNHNS, CDR2 SASEGT. V gave up 4 bases and J gave up 6 bases, with 22 bases separating them. This CDR3 contains 16 residues. CDR3 protein: CASSGGVWTKSAEQYF. CDR3 DNA sequence: TGTGCCAGCAGTGGGGGCGTCTGGACTAAGTCAGCCGAGCAGTACTTC.

The chain joins TRBV29-1 to TRBJ1-2; TRBD1 is a possible D gene (5 bases). Germline CDR1 reads SQVTM; CDR2 reads ANQGSEA. V lost 4 bases and J 2 bases, leaving 11 bases between the germline ends. The CDR3 sequence is 13 residues long. The CDR3 nucleotides read TGCAGCGTTGTTCACCCAGGGAACTATGGCTACACCTTC. The encoded protein is CSVVHPGNYGYTF.

The chain has TRBV27 and TRBJ1-1, with 7 bases lining up with TRBD1. The junction had 3 bases not matched to a gene; V was cut back by 2 bases and J by 6 bases. This CDR3 is built from 13 residues. CDR1 MNHEY and CDR2 SMNVEV come from the germline V gene (reference sequence). The CDR3 sequence is CASSLIGQAEAFF. The CDR3 region has the DNA TGTGCCAGCAGTTTAATCGGACAGGCTGAAGCTTTCTTT.

The chain links TRBV28 to TRBJ2-7; 10 nucleotides match TRBD2. V lost 2 bases and J lost 7; bases outside the gene matches: 5. The CDR3 extends over 14 amino acids. Looked up from germline, CDR1 is MDHEN and CDR2 is SYDVKM. CDR3: CASSLLAGVWEQYF. DNA for the CDR3: TGTGCCAGCAGTTTACTAGCGGGAGTTTGGGAGCAGTACTTC.

The chain is built from TRBV18 and TRBJ2-5, with TRBD2 matching over 15 bases. The germline gives CDR1 KGHSH, CDR2 LQKENI. The V and J ends lost 6 bases and 4 bases, in that order; junction bases with no gene match: 6. The CDR3 spans 16 residues. The CDR3 DNA follows: TGTGCCAGCTCGACGGGACTAGCGGGAGGCGGAGAGACCCAGTACTTC. Amino acids: CASSTGLAGGGETQYF. Complete variable domain (other parts from reference TRBV18 and TRBJ2-5): NAGVMQNPRHLVRRRGQEARLRCSPMKGHSHVYWYRQLPEEGLKFMVYLQKENIIDESGMPKERFSAEFPKEGPSILRIQQVVRGDSAAYFCASSTGLAGGGETQYFGPGTRLLVL.